The clone carrying this T cell receptor (beta chain) was detected only a few times. This sample stems from a study of T-cell memory formation after mild COVID-19. Trimming removed 4 bases from V and 0 bases from J, with 10 bases in between. Looked up from germline, CDR1 is DFQATT and CDR2 is SNEGSKA (reference sequence). CDR3 length: 15 residues. TCRdb recomputed calls from the 5' RACE reads with MiXCR, one row per CDR3 protein. The table lists under 400,000 distinct CDR3 sequences, around 27% of them singletons. This chain joins TRBV20-1 and TRBJ2-6; D gene uncertain. The sequenced sample was PBMCs or a T cell subset sorted from them (not recorded which). The origin of this receptor is an adult woman who had mild COVID-19 (a few samples of this study predate the infection). Cell type and time point are not known. The CDR3 region is CSAIPGTSGANVLTF. CDR3 DNA: TGCAGTGCTATCCCAGGAACCTCTGGGGCCAACGTCCTGACTTTC.